This TCR beta chain was recorded in a study of T cell changes during pregnancy in multiple sclerosis. V lost 0 bases and J 0 bases, leaving 10 bases between the germline ends. The CDR3 runs 17 residues. Germline CDR1 and CDR2: SGHNT and YYREEE (reference sequence). The table came from immunoSEQ multiplex PCR; TCRdb's copy has only in-frame clones and leaves some out. The table includes 65,000 to 85,000 clones, more than 85% detected once. The sample here was peripheral blood, taken in the second trimester of pregnancy. V usage is TRBV5-4 and J usage is TRBJ1-6, with a weak D call TRBD1 (5 bases). The source is a female donor with multiple sclerosis, enrolled in a pregnancy study. The CDR3 nucleotides are TGTGCCAGCAGCTTGGGGGGCCCTACCTCCTATAATTCACCCCTCCACTTT. Translation gives CASSLGGPTSYNSPLHF.